The source of this T cell receptor (beta chain) is a study of blood T cells in healthy people across ages. A word on this clonotype: Its specificity is unknown.

RNA extraction gave at least 5 micrograms of total RNA per sample. Using a J-beta primer mix together with a sample-barcoded 5' primer, a second PCR was run for roughly 6 to 12 cycles. Via MiXCR, TCRdb re-called the 5' RACE reads, giving one row per CDR3 protein. The repertoire holds hundreds of thousands of distinct CDR3 sequences, with under 25% as singletons. Study observations and caveats: TCR beta diversity was tightly associated with the proportion of naive T cells. A conclusive naive versus antigen-experienced comparison was prevented by the unsorted PBMCs. Fewer expanded clones and more diversity marked long-lived versus aged donors.

The specimen was blood. The source is a man in his 70s in good health.

The CDR3 is CASTHGLAGVGELFF. CDR3 sequence (DNA): TGTGCCAGCACCCACGGACTAGCGGGAGTCGGGGAGCTGTTTTTT. V gene TRBV12-3 or TRBV12-4 combines with J gene TRBJ2-2, with 13 nucleotides matching TRBD2. The junction had 6 bases not matched to a gene; V was cut back by 7 bases and J by 7 bases. The length of the CDR3 is 15 residues.